This T cell receptor beta chain originates from a study of regulatory T cells in long-lasting Graves disease. Study conclusions and caveats: Possibly, accuracy suffered from the small sample size.

CDR3 length: 15 residues. V lost 6 bases, J lost 3 bases, and 15 bases lay in between. Per the germline V gene, CDR1 is LNHDA and CDR2 is SQIVND (reference sequence). The TCR beta library used iRepertoire HTBI primers with Arm-PCR amplification of CDR3. Original processing methods: From all samples, identification returned approximately 15 TRBJ and approximately 61 TRBV segments. Via MiXCR, TCRdb re-called the multiplex PCR reads, giving one row per CDR3 protein. The V and J calls were determined by TCRdb, not by the authors. The profile shows 300,000 to 500,000 distinct CDR3 sequences, around 20% of them singletons. Indicated time point: persistent/refractory GD, antithyroid drugs over 5 years with positive TRAb. After RNA was extracted from PBMCs, the TCR library was made from it. Diagnoses of Graves' disease were made by American Thyroid Association guidelines. As concerns this clonotype: Antigen: not known.

The chain employs TRBV19 and TRBJ1-5; tentative D call: TRBD1 (6 bases). The receptor was isolated from a female donor with Graves disease. The sequencing used peripheral blood mononuclear cells (PBMCs), collected when the disease was refractory, from a patient treated with antithyroid drugs. The CDR3 here is CASRTGAKPNQPQHF. The CDR3 bases are TGTGCCAGTAGGACGGGGGCAAAACCCAATCAGCCCCAGCATTTT.